The 17 T cell receptor beta chains reported below all come from one sample, sequenced in a study of siplizumab effects on memory and regulatory T cells (dated by TCRdb to the late 2010s). The library was made by the immunoSEQ multiplex PCR assay. Drawn from immuneACCESS, this table holds only the in-frame rearrangements with V and J called that TCRdb kept. Clones are partly lost; checked studies trace under half to an unresolved V gene and leave the rest unexplained. This sample gives around 78,000 clones in total; under 95% of them show up just once. The ten biggest clones cover around 28% of the sample. Sequencing was performed on CD8+ T cells sorted from blood. Every receptor here comes from a human donor in good health.

V and J are TRBV7-9 and TRBJ2-7, with D tentatively TRBD2 (5 bases). The CDR3 is made up of 15 amino acids. Per the germline V gene, CDR1 is SEHNR and CDR2 is FQNEAQ (reference sequence). V lost 3 bases, J lost 0 bases, and 12 bases lay in between. CDR3 residues: CASSFGERSSYEQYF. The CDR3 DNA sequence: TGTGCCAGCAGCTTTGGGGAGCGGAGCTCCTACGAGCAGTACTTC. Combining the CDR3 with reference TRBV7-9 and TRBJ2-7 gives the whole variable domain DTGVSQNPRHKITKRGQNVTFRCDPISEHNRLYWYRQTLGQGPEFLTYFQNEAQLEKSRLLSDRFSAERPKGSFSTLEIQRTEQGDSAMYLCASSFGERSSYEQYFGPGTRLTVT.

J is TRBJ2-3 and V is TRBV5-6; TRBD2 is a possible D gene (5 bases). The CDR3 has 15 amino acids. Trimming left V 3 bases short and J 4 bases short, with 15 bases between. Germline CDR1 reads SGHDT; CDR2 reads YYEEEE. CDR3 protein: CASSSHGLASDTQYF. The CDR3 DNA sequence: TGTGCCAGCAGCTCACATGGGTTAGCGTCAGATACGCAGTATTTT.

This rearrangement joins TRBV10-2 to TRBJ2-7, with D possibly TRBD1 on 5 matching bases. Trimming left V 10 bases short and J 3 bases short, with 16 bases between. The CDR3 is 13 amino acids. CDR1 and CDR2 (germline): WSHSY, SAAADI. This CDR3 is CATLGDSNYEQYF. The CDR3 bases are TGCGCCACTCTAGGTGACAGCAACTACGAGCAGTACTTC.

The gene calls are TRBV4-1 and TRBJ2-3; TRBD2 aligns across 7 bases. The CDR3 runs to 16 residues. Trimming cost V 0 bases and J 2 bases; bases outside gene matches: 5. The germline V gene has CDR1 MGHRA and CDR2 YSYEKL. The CDR3: CASSQDTAGPTDTQYF. DNA for the CDR3: TGCGCCAGCAGCCAAGATACAGCGGGACCCACAGATACGCAGTATTTT.

This clone has just a few counts. V is TRBV4-2 and J is TRBJ1-5; TRBD1 matches at 8 bases. The CDR3 runs to 16 residues. In germline, CDR1 is LGHNA, CDR2 YNFKEQ. The V and J ends lost 3 bases and 4 bases, in that order; junction bases with no gene match: 8. CDR3 amino acids: CASSHVDRGLNQPQHF. The CDR3 DNA reads TGTGCCAGCAGCCACGTAGACAGGGGCCTTAATCAGCCCCAGCATTTT.

V usage is TRBV13 and J usage is TRBJ2-1; D is unresolved. CDR1 is PRHDT and CDR2 is FYEKMQ in the germline V gene (reference sequence). Trimming cost V 1 base and J 3 bases, with 7 bases left between them. The CDR3 spans 14 residues. CDR3 in amino acids: CASSLVGSYNEQFF. CDR3 bases: TGTGCCAGCAGCTTAGTGGGTAGCTACAATGAGCAGTTCTTC.

The chain joins TRBV29-1 to TRBJ2-2, with a tentative D call TRBD2 (7 bases). Germline V gene lookup returns CDR1 SQVTM and CDR2 ANQGSEA. V dropped 4 bases and J dropped 5 bases, with 20 bases sitting between them. The CDR3 is 16 amino acids. CDR3 in DNA: TGCAGCGTTGTCCCATCAGGAGGGGGAGGGACCGGGGAGCTGTTTTTT. Protein sequence: CSVVPSGGGGTGELFF.

This clone was picked up one time. This chain links TRBV13 with TRBJ1-4; TRBD1 is a possible D gene (6 bases). V lost 0 bases, J lost 10 bases, and 6 bases lay in between. Germline CDR1 PRHDT, CDR2 FYEKMQ (reference sequence). The CDR3 has 12 residues. DNA of the CDR3: TGTGCCAGCAGCTTAGGAGGGGGAAAACTGTTTTTT. It encodes CASSLGGGKLFF.

The V gene is TRBV19, the J gene TRBJ1-6; D possibly corresponds to TRBD1 (5 bases). Germline V gene data show CDR1 as LNHDA and CDR2 as SQIVND (reference sequence). Trimming shortened V by 1 base and J by 5 bases, and 9 bases separated the two germline ends. The CDR3 consists of 15 residues. The CDR3 is CASSIGTRNNSPLHF. DNA of the CDR3: TGTGCCAGTAGTATAGGGACAAGAAATAATTCACCCCTCCACTTT.

The genes are TRBV15 and TRBJ2-1; TRBD2 agrees at 7 bases. J was trimmed by 4 bases and V by 3 bases; bases with no gene match: 9. From germline, CDR1 is LNHNV and CDR2 YYDKDF (reference sequence). This CDR3 has 16 amino acids. CDR3 residues: CATSSGGWVPYNEQFF. In DNA form, the CDR3 reads TGTGCCACCAGCAGCGGGGGGTGGGTACCGTACAATGAGCAGTTCTTC.

J is TRBJ1-1 and V is TRBV30; 8 positions match TRBD1. V trimming: 4 bases; J trimming: 0 bases; junction bases outside the gene matches: 4. There are 14 residues in the CDR3. Germline lookup yields CDR1 GTSNPN and CDR2 SVGIG (reference sequence). CDR3 bases: TGTGCCTGGAACAGACAGGGGATGAACACTGAAGCTTTCTTT. Protein product: CAWNRQGMNTEAFF. The variable domain in full, completed from reference TRBV30 and TRBJ1-1, reads SQTIHQWPATLVQPVGSPLSLECTVEGTSNPNLYWYRQAAGRGLQLLFYSVGIGQISSEVPQNLSASRPQDRQFILSSKKLLLSDSGFYLCAWNRQGMNTEAFFGQGTRLTVV.

This chain connects TRBV19 to TRBJ2-5; D is undetermined. CDR3 length: 15 residues. CDR1 and CDR2 (germline): LNHDA, SQIVND (reference sequence). V lost 4 bases and J lost 1, with 13 bases in between. DNA of the CDR3: TGTGCCAGTAGTAGTGGGCTGGGTGTCCAAGAGACCCAGTACTTC. The encoded protein is CASSSGLGVQETQYF.

V is TRBV7-8 and J is TRBJ2-7; no clear D gene. V was pared by 5 bases and J by 4 bases, with 6 bases between. The germline CDR1 and CDR2 sequences are SGHVS and FQNEAQ. CDR3 length: 11 residues. CDR3 in amino acids: CASSPLYEQYF. The CDR3 coding sequence is TGTGCCAGCAGCCCTCTGTACGAGCAGTACTTC.

This chain uses TRBV7-9 with TRBJ2-7; 7 bases align to TRBD1. CDR1 and CDR2 (germline): SEHNR, FQNEAQ (reference sequence). The junction had 10 bases not matched to a gene; V was cut back by 5 bases and J by 6 bases. The CDR3 is 14 amino acids. This CDR3 is CASSQRDSQLEQYF. Here the CDR3 DNA reads TGTGCCAGCAGCCAACGGGACAGCCAACTCGAGCAGTACTTC.

This clone has just a few counts. J is TRBJ2-5 and V is TRBV27; 9 nucleotides align to TRBD1. The length of the CDR3 is 14 residues. Germline V gene data show CDR1 as MNHEY and CDR2 as SMNVEV (reference sequence). Trimming cost V 3 bases and J 5 bases; bases outside gene matches: 4. The CDR3 loop is CASSFGTGWETQYF. The CDR3, as DNA: TGTGCCAGCAGTTTTGGGACAGGGTGGGAGACCCAGTACTTC.

The rearrangement uses TRBV9 and TRBJ2-5, with D possibly TRBD2 on 6 matching bases. Trimming stripped 0 bases from V and 5 bases from J, with 17 bases between. The CDR3 sequence is 16 residues long. Germline values: CDR1 SGDLS, CDR2 YYNGEE. In DNA, the CDR3 is TGTGCCAGCAGCGTAGGGGATCACACGAGCGGGGAGACCCAGTACTTC. It specifies CASSVGDHTSGETQYF.

The rearrangement joins TRBV19 to TRBJ2-3; TRBD1 matches at 9 bases. Germline V gives CDR1 LNHDA, CDR2 SQIVND (reference sequence). The V gene end was trimmed by 10 bases and the J gene end by 4 bases; junction bases not matched to a gene: 18. The CDR3 is 17 residues long. For the CDR3, the DNA is TGTGCCACCTCCCCGTTATACCGGGACAGGGTCCCAGATACGCAGTATTTT. It encodes CATSPLYRDRVPDTQYF.